These 9 T cell receptor beta chains came from one sample sequenced in a study of OX40 agonist ivuxolimab in advanced cancers. Measured with immunoSEQ multiplex PCR; TCRdb has only the in-frame clones, and not every one. The sample has about 90,000 clones; approximately 91% are singletons. The material sequenced was CD4+ or CD8+ T cells sorted from blood, taken in a trial of the OX40 agonist ivuxolimab. The receptors originated from an adult with an advanced solid tumor such as melanoma, head and neck, liver or kidney cancer.

V gene TRBV7-3 combines with J gene TRBJ2-3; TRBD2 matches 14 bases. The CDR3 extends over 16 amino acids. Germline values: CDR1 SGHTA, CDR2 FQGTGA. The J segment lost 2 bases and the V segment lost 5 bases, leaving 3 bases of the junction unmatched. The CDR3 sequence is CASSTGLAGVTDTQYF. The CDR3 DNA reads as TGTGCCAGCAGCACGGGACTAGCGGGAGTCACAGATACGCAGTATTTT.

The chain employs TRBV5-4 and TRBJ2-7; 9 nucleotides match TRBD1. Germline V gene lookup returns CDR1 SGHNT and CDR2 YYREEE (reference sequence). Trimming cost V 3 bases and J 5 bases; bases outside gene matches: 9. CDR3 length equals 15 residues. The CDR3 DNA sequence: TGTGCCAGCAGCTGGCGGACAGGGGACCCCCACGAGCAGTACTTC. Translation: CASSWRTGDPHEQYF.

The chain joins TRBV19 to TRBJ1-5, with D maybe TRBD1 (5 bases). The V gene lost 7 bases and the J gene lost 7 bases, with 20 bases spanning the gap. Germline V lookup: CDR1 LNHDA, CDR2 SQIVND (reference sequence). The CDR3 has 15 amino acids. The CDR3 DNA is TGTGCCAGTATCCCCGGCGGGGGTGAGAGGCAGCCCCAGCATTTT. Translation: CASIPGGGERQPQHF. Using reference TRBV19 and TRBJ1-5 for the parts outside the CDR3, the full variable domain is DGGITQSPKYLFRKEGQNVTLSCEQNLNHDAMYWYRQDPGQGLRLIYYSQIVNDFQKGDIAEGYSVSREKKESFPLTVTSAQKNPTAFYLCASIPGGGERQPQHFGDGTRLSIL.

The chain has TRBV5-1 and TRBJ2-1, with 16 bases fitting TRBD2. Trimming at V came to 1 base and at J to 7 bases, leaving 14 bases not matched to a gene. The CDR3 contains 20 residues. Looked up from germline, CDR1 is SGHRS and CDR2 is YFSETQ. CDR3 sequence: CASSLLSGTSGRASWNEQFF. The CDR3 DNA reads TGCGCCAGCAGCTTGTTATCCGGGACTAGCGGGAGGGCATCGTGGAATGAGCAGTTCTTC.

This chain joins TRBV9 and TRBJ1-3; D is possibly TRBD1 (6 bases). Germline V CDR1 and CDR2: SGDLS, YYNGEE. CDR3 size: 15 residues. With 4 bases removed from V and 0 bases from J, the gap between germline ends came to 11 bases. For the CDR3, the DNA is TGTGCCAGCAGCTGGGACAAGAACTCTGGAAACACCATATATTTT. Its protein is CASSWDKNSGNTIYF.

V usage is TRBV28 and J usage is TRBJ1-2; 7 bases match TRBD1. Germline loops: CDR1 MDHEN, CDR2 SYDVKM. The length of the CDR3 is 15 residues. J was trimmed by 9 bases and V by 2 bases; bases with no gene match: 12. CDR3 DNA: TGTGCCAGCAGTTTAGGGACAGCCGCTCTAAAGAGCTACACCTTC. Translation: CASSLGTAALKSYTF.

The chain employs TRBV5-6 and TRBJ2-1; D remains ambiguous. The germline V gene has CDR1 SGHDT and CDR2 YYEEEE. The CDR3 is made up of 14 amino acids. V was clipped by 0 bases and J by 4 bases, with 8 bases between them. The CDR3 sequence: CASSLGMGYNEQFF. CDR3 nucleotide sequence: TGTGCCAGCAGCTTGGGAATGGGATACAATGAGCAGTTCTTC.

The table lists this clone with a count of one. The J gene is TRBJ2-1, the V gene TRBV18; TRBD2 agrees at 14 bases. Per germline, CDR1 KGHSH and CDR2 LQKENI. The CDR3 is 15 amino acids. V was clipped by 6 bases and J by 9 bases; unmatched bases: 7. CDR3 sequence reads: CASSQTSGRASEQFF. CDR3 DNA: TGTGCCAGCTCTCAGACTAGCGGGAGGGCCTCTGAGCAGTTCTTC.

V and J are TRBV25-1 and TRBJ1-5; D possibly corresponds to TRBD1 (6 bases). From germline, CDR1 is MGHDK and CDR2 SYGVNS. The length of the CDR3 is 12 residues. The V end lost 5 bases, the J end lost 8 bases, and 10 bases lay between the germline ends. The CDR3: CASSQGPEPQHF. CDR3 nucleotide sequence: TGTGCCAGCAGTCAGGGGCCAGAGCCCCAGCATTTT.